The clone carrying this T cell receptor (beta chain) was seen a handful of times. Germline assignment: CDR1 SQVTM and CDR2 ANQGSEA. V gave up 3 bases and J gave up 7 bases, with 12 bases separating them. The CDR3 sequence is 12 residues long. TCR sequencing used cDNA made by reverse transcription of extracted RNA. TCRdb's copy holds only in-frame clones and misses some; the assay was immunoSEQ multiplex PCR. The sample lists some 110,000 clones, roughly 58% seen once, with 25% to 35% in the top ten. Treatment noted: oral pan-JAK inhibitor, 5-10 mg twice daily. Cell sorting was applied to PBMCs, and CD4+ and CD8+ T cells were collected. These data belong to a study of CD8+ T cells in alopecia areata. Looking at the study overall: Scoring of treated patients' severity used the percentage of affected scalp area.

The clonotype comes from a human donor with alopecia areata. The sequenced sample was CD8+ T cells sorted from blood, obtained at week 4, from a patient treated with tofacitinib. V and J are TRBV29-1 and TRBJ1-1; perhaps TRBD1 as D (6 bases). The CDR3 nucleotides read TGCAGCGTTGAGGGGGACACCGTTGAAGCTTTCTTT. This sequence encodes CSVEGDTVEAFF. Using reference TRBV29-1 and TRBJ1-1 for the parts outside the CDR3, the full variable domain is SAVISQKPSRDICQRGTSLTIQCQVDSQVTMMFWYRQQPGQSLTLIATANQGSEATYESGFVIDKFPISRPNLTFSTLTVSNMSPEDSSIYLCSVEGDTVEAFFGQGTRLTVV.